The entry below describes one T cell receptor (beta chain). Its cognate antigen is unknown. CDR3 size: 11 residues. Germline CDR1 MNHEY, CDR2 SVGAGI. This record comes from a study of T cells expressing NK-cell markers. Study-level points and caveats: It was still unclear whether expanded NKG2C+ T cell clones were HCMV specific. Researchers report these clonotypes also headed the CD3+CD56-NKG2C+ fraction in a few donors. For over 5 donors, the dominant NKG2C+ clonotypes made up about 1.0-7.5% of their CD8+ T cells.

As the method of synthesis, 5'RACE template switching with UMIs yielded TCR beta cDNA. Reanalyzing the 5' RACE reads, TCRdb keeps one entry per CDR3 protein, without DNA. Across 550,000 to 600,000 distinct CDR3 sequences, the top ten clones capture under 4.5% of the sample. The sample taken for sequencing was blood T cells: a sorted CD56 or NKG2C T cell subset, CD4+ or CD8+ T cells, or bulk PBMC T cells (not recorded which). The receptor comes from a man younger than 30 in good health. V and J are TRBV6-5 and TRBJ2-1. CDR3 amino acids: CASSYLNEQFF.